The TCR beta chain described here comes from a study of T cells in Graves' hyperthyroidism and ophthalmopathy. There are 15 residues in the CDR3. Trimming cost V 9 bases and J 5 bases; bases outside gene matches: 12. Germline loops: CDR1 LNHDA, CDR2 SQIVND (reference sequence). TCR beta CDR3 region amplification was performed from RNA transcripts. First-round RT-PCR with HTBI primers amplified the TCR CDR3 region. TCRdb reprocessed the multiplex PCR reads with MiXCR, giving one entry per CDR3 protein. The sample has fewer than 650,000 distinct CDR3 sequences; over 45% are singletons. V usage is TRBV19 and J usage is TRBJ2-2; TRBD2 matches at 7 bases. The source material was peripheral blood or thyroid tissue (not recorded which). The TCR originated in an adult woman with Graves' disease, either hyperthyroidism or ophthalmopathy (not recorded which). DNA for the CDR3: TGTGCCAGCAGCCAACGCGGGAGTATTACCGGGGAGCTGTTTTTT. Translated: CASSQRGSITGELFF.